These 30 T cell receptor beta chains originate from one sample sequenced in a study of T cell repertoires and Cas9 in healthy adults. Assay used: immunoSEQ multiplex PCR; TCRdb lists only in-frame clones, some missing. The data show more than 20,000 clones, 80% to 95% seen once. The sequenced sample was CD4+ effector T cells (CD127+, CD25-, CD137-, CD154-) from PBMCs; culture status not recorded. All receptors derive from a human donor in good health.

CDR3: CASSLNRESQHTQYF. In nucleotides, the CDR3 is TGTGCCAGCAGTCTCAACAGGGAATCACAACATACGCAGTATTTT. The chain has TRBV25-1 and TRBJ2-3, with D maybe TRBD1 (6 bases). Trimming cost V 5 bases and J 7 bases, with 19 bases left between them. CDR1 and CDR2 (germline): MGHDK, SYGVNS. The CDR3 length is 15 residues.

CDR3 bases: TGTGCCAGCAGTGTGGACAGGGGACAAGAGACCCAGTACTTC. It codes for CASSVDRGQETQYF. V gene TRBV2 combines with J gene TRBJ2-5; 9 bases fit TRBD1. The CDR3 has 14 residues. V lost 4 bases, J lost 2 bases, and 2 bases stayed unmatched. In germline, CDR1 is SNHLY, CDR2 FYNNEI.

This clone was detected only once. This chain connects TRBV7-2 to TRBJ2-2; D ambiguous. The V end lost 5 bases, the J end lost 0 bases, and 10 bases lay between the germline ends. The germline V gene encodes CDR1 SGHTA and CDR2 FQGNSA. This CDR3 contains 15 residues. CDR3 nucleotide sequence: TGTGCCAGCAGCCCAATGCCGACGAACACCGGGGAGCTGTTTTTT. Its protein product is CASSPMPTNTGELFF. The whole variable domain, remainder taken from reference TRBV7-2 and TRBJ2-2, is GAGVSQSPSNKVTEKGKDVELRCDPISGHTALYWYRQSLGQGLEFLIYFQGNSAPDKSGLPSDRFSAERTGGSVSTLTIQRTQQEDSAVYLCASSPMPTNTGELFFGEGSRLTVL.

This sequence joins TRBV19 and TRBJ2-5; D possibly uses TRBD1 or TRBD2 (5 bases each). Germline CDR1 LNHDA, CDR2 SQIVND (reference sequence). V was shortened by 3 bases and J by 5 bases, with 13 bases between the two germline ends. The CDR3 contains 14 residues. This CDR3 is CASSMGEIGETQYF. The DNA for the CDR3 is TGTGCCAGTAGTATGGGGGAGATCGGGGAGACCCAGTACTTC. Based on the CDR3 plus reference TRBV19 and TRBJ2-5, the full variable domain is DGGITQSPKYLFRKEGQNVTLSCEQNLNHDAMYWYRQDPGQGLRLIYYSQIVNDFQKGDIAEGYSVSREKKESFPLTVTSAQKNPTAFYLCASSMGEIGETQYFGPGTRLLVL.

The count of this clone is one. CDR3: CASSLTVQPGPEKLFF. In DNA, the CDR3 is TGTGCCAGCAGCTTAACGGTGCAGCCTGGGCCTGAAAAACTGTTTTTT. The V call is TRBV7-2, the J call TRBJ1-4; D is undetermined. Germline assignment: CDR1 SGHTA and CDR2 FQGNSA. The CDR3 totals 16 residues. V lost 2 bases to trimming and J lost 7 bases, with 17 bases between them.

This clone was seen only once. This sequence joins TRBV7-2 and TRBJ1-2; the D is unclear. Trimming took 4 bases from V and 5 from J, leaving 14 bases between them. This CDR3 comprises 14 residues. The germline gives CDR1 SGHTA, CDR2 FQGNSA. CDR3 protein: CASSSQVGEYGYTF. The CDR3 DNA follows: TGTGCCAGCAGCTCCCAGGTCGGGGAGTATGGCTACACCTTC.

The chain is built from TRBV25-1 and TRBJ2-7, with 7 bases that match TRBD1. Looked up from germline, CDR1 is MGHDK and CDR2 is SYGVNS. V dropped 9 bases and J dropped 4; count of bases not matched to a gene: 9. The CDR3 is 13 residues long. The CDR3 DNA is TGTGCCAGGGGACAGCGGATGAGTTACGAGCAGTACTTC. As protein: CARGQRMSYEQYF.

The chain is built from TRBV7-2 and TRBJ2-1, with a possible D match to TRBD2 (6 bases). Between the trimmed V and J ends, which lost 0 bases and 8 bases, there was a span of 11 bases. Germline V lookup: CDR1 SGHTA, CDR2 FQGNSA. This CDR3 region has 14 residues. The chain's CDR3 is CASSLAGGVDEQFF. CDR3 DNA: TGTGCCAGCAGCTTAGCGGGAGGTGTCGATGAGCAGTTCTTC.

J is TRBJ1-5 and V is TRBV6-4; D gene ambiguous. V lost 3 bases to trimming and J lost 1 base, with 10 bases between them. Germline V lookup: CDR1 MRHNA, CDR2 SNTAGT. The CDR3 extends over 15 amino acids. In nucleotides, the CDR3 is TGTGCCAGCAGTGAGACCGGCGAAAGCAATCAGCCCCAGCATTTT. Amino acid sequence: CASSETGESNQPQHF.

The J gene is TRBJ2-1, the V gene TRBV4-3; D is tentatively TRBD1 or TRBD2 (6 bases each). V lost 0 bases, J lost 3 bases, and 18 bases lay in between. The CDR3 extends over 18 amino acids. The germline gives CDR1 LGHNA, CDR2 YSLEER. CDR3 in amino acids: CASSQDSVAGGGYNEQFF. CDR3 in DNA: TGCGCCAGCAGCCAAGATTCTGTGGCCGGGGGCGGCTACAATGAGCAGTTCTTC.

CDR3 DNA: TGTGCCAGTAGTCCACGGGGCTCAGGGGTCTACGAGCAGTACTTC. Amino acid sequence: CASSPRGSGVYEQYF. The chain combines TRBV19 with TRBJ2-7, with D possibly being TRBD1 (6 bases). Germline CDR1 and CDR2: LNHDA and SQIVND (reference sequence). Between the trimmed V and J ends, which lost 5 bases and 3 bases, there was a span of 17 bases. The length of the CDR3 is 15 residues.

Here the CDR3 reads CASSMSPGTGIEAFF. CDR3 nucleotide sequence: TGTGCCAGTAGTATGAGTCCCGGGACAGGGATAGAAGCTTTCTTT. V and J are TRBV19 and TRBJ1-1; 9 bases are a match to TRBD1. J gave up 8 bases and V 3 bases, and 10 bases lay outside the gene matches. This CDR3 has 15 residues. Germline values: CDR1 LNHDA, CDR2 SQIVND (reference sequence).

The chain carries TRBV9 and TRBJ1-2; D remains unclear. From germline, CDR1 is SGDLS and CDR2 YYNGEE. The CDR3 runs to 13 residues. Trimming took off 0 bases at V and 7 bases at J, with 10 bases between the two ends. CDR3 nucleotide sequence: TGTGCCAGCAGCGTAGCTGGGATTGGTGGCTACACCTTC. Residues: CASSVAGIGGYTF.

This clone showed up just once. This sequence joins TRBV11-2 and TRBJ1-5, with 8 bases identical to TRBD1. The CDR3 loop spans 14 amino acids. The V and J ends lost 2 bases and 5 bases, in that order; junction bases with no gene match: 2. CDR1 is SGHAT and CDR2 is FQNNGV in the germline V gene. Written as DNA, the CDR3 is TGTGCCAGCAGCTTAAGCAGGGGGCATCAGCCCCAGCATTTT. This encodes CASSLSRGHQPQHF.

The rearrangement joins TRBV11-2 to TRBJ2-3; TRBD1 matches at 8 bases. Trimming at V came to 4 bases and at J to 2 bases, leaving 5 bases not matched to a gene. This CDR3 spans 15 amino acids. In germline, CDR1 is SGHAT, CDR2 FQNNGV. DNA of the CDR3: TGTGCCAGCAGCTCCAGACAGGGGATCACAGATACGCAGTATTTT. It is translated as CASSSRQGITDTQYF.

The V and J genes are TRBV27 and TRBJ2-3, with a weak D call TRBD1 (6 bases). Germline V gives CDR1 MNHEY, CDR2 SMNVEV (reference sequence). Trimming removed 5 bases from V and 2 bases from J, with 11 bases in between. This CDR3 is 14 amino acids long. The CDR3 nucleotides are TGTGCCAGCAGTAGGACAGTTTTCACAGATACGCAGTATTTT. Its translation is CASSRTVFTDTQYF.

The chain recombines TRBV9 with TRBJ1-1, with D unresolved. V gave up 0 bases and J gave up 2 bases, with 26 bases separating them. This CDR3 is built from 20 residues. Germline V lookup: CDR1 SGDLS, CDR2 YYNGEE. As DNA, the CDR3 is TGTGCCAGCAGCGTAGCTTCTGTCGACGCCGGACCCAATTTAAACACTGAAGCTTTCTTT. The encoded protein is CASSVASVDAGPNLNTEAFF.

This clone was recorded once. The V gene is TRBV12-5, the J gene TRBJ2-1; 10 bases align to TRBD2. The CDR3 sequence is 20 residues long. J was trimmed by 1 base and V by 3 bases; bases with no gene match: 15. CDR1 and CDR2 (germline): LGHNT, FRNRAP. In DNA, the CDR3 is TGTGCTAGTGGTTTTACCGGGACTAGCGCGGGTAGGGGGTCCTACAATGAGCAGTTCTTC. It specifies CASGFTGTSAGRGSYNEQFF.

J is TRBJ1-5 and V is TRBV7-9; D unresolved. From germline, CDR1 is SEHNR and CDR2 FQNEAQ (reference sequence). The CDR3 runs to 14 residues. Deletions cut 0 bases from V and 4 bases from J, with 7 bases between. CDR3 in amino acids: CASSLAGANQPQHF. CDR3 nucleotides: TGTGCCAGCAGCTTAGCTGGTGCGAATCAGCCCCAGCATTTT.

The rearrangement joins TRBV5-1 to TRBJ1-4; 7 positions agree with TRBD1. The germline gives CDR1 SGHRS, CDR2 YFSETQ. J lost 8 bases, V lost 2 bases, and 6 bases had no gene match. This CDR3 is 14 amino acids long. The CDR3 loop is CASSLTGVREKLFF. The DNA of the CDR3 is TGCGCCAGCAGCTTAACAGGGGTACGGGAAAAACTGTTTTTT.

The J gene is TRBJ2-1, the V gene TRBV20-1; D possibly corresponds to TRBD2 (5 bases). Trimming cost V 4 bases and J 13 bases, with 14 bases left between them. Germline values: CDR1 DFQATT, CDR2 SNEGSKA (reference sequence). There are 11 residues in the CDR3. CDR3 residues: CSATSDYNQFF. The CDR3 DNA reads as TGCAGTGCTACGTCTGACTACAATCAGTTCTTC.

The chain uses TRBV29-1 and TRBJ1-1; D unresolved. Germline CDR1 and CDR2: SQVTM and ANQGSEA. Trimming shortened V by 4 bases and J by 1 base, and 7 bases separated the two germline ends. The CDR3 has 12 amino acids. In DNA form, the CDR3 reads TGCAGCGTTGGGTACGCGAACACTGAAGCTTTCTTT. This translates into CSVGYANTEAFF.

The chain couples TRBV30 to TRBJ1-3; D gene uncertain. Germline V gene sequence: CDR1 GTSNPN, CDR2 SVGIG (reference sequence). The CDR3 runs 14 residues. The V and J ends lost 3 bases and 1 base respectively, with 10 bases between them. The CDR3 spells CAWRGGGSGNTIYF. Here the CDR3 DNA reads TGTGCCTGGAGAGGCGGTGGGTCTGGAAACACCATATATTTT.

The chain is built from TRBV19 and TRBJ1-1; D not certain. Looked up from germline, CDR1 is LNHDA and CDR2 is SQIVND (reference sequence). CDR3 length equals 13 residues. Trimming took 6 bases from V and 1 from J, leaving 9 bases between them. The CDR3 DNA reads as TGTGCCAGTAGGAAGGTTCGGAACACTGAAGCTTTCTTT. Its translation is CASRKVRNTEAFF.

The chain carries TRBV11-3 and TRBJ1-2; no firm D call. The CDR3 is 16 amino acids. In germline, CDR1 is SGHNT, CDR2 YENEEA. Trimming cost V 0 bases and J 2 bases, with 13 bases left between them. In nucleotides, the CDR3 is TGTGCCAGCAGCTTAGATCAAACGGTGGGGAACTATGGCTACACCTTC. Translated: CASSLDQTVGNYGYTF.

The rearrangement uses TRBV25-1 and TRBJ2-1; no reliable D call. V gave up 11 bases and J gave up 7 bases, with 15 bases separating them. There are 12 residues in the CDR3. CDR1 and CDR2 (germline): MGHDK, SYGVNS. The CDR3 here is CARPALWNEQFF. The CDR3 region has the DNA TGTGCCCGACCTGCCTTGTGGAATGAGCAGTTCTTC. Full variable domain (rest looked up from reference TRBV25-1 and TRBJ2-1): EADIYQTPRYLVIGTGKKITLECSQTMGHDKMYWYQQDPGMELHLIHYSYGVNSTEKGDLSSESTVSRIRTEHFPLTLESARPSHTSQYLCARPALWNEQFFGPGTRLTVL.

The rearrangement links TRBV4-3 to TRBJ2-1; 14 positions agree with TRBD2. V shed 3 bases and J 10 bases; nucleotides not matched to a gene: 8. The germline gives CDR1 LGHNA, CDR2 YSLEER. The length of the CDR3 is 16 residues. CDR3 DNA: TGCGCCAGCAGCCAGGTCGGACTAGCGGGGGGATGGGAGCAGTTCTTC. Amino acid sequence: CASSQVGLAGGWEQFF.

The chain has TRBV6-1 and TRBJ1-1; 7 bases match TRBD1. This CDR3 is built from 14 residues. Germline-derived CDR1 and CDR2 are MNHNS and SASEGT. Trimming at V came to 5 bases and at J to 1 base, leaving 4 bases not matched to a gene. This chain's CDR3 is CASSMTGTNTEAFF. The CDR3 nucleotides are TGTGCCAGCAGTATGACAGGGACGAACACTGAAGCTTTCTTT.

Points on this clone: Additional DNA sequences in this sample encode the identical CDR3. The J gene is TRBJ2-3, the V gene TRBV7-2, with 12 positions matching TRBD2. CDR1 is SGHTA, CDR2 FQGNSA, per germline. This CDR3 region has 16 residues. The J segment lost 1 base and the V segment lost 5 bases, leaving 4 bases of the junction unmatched. For the CDR3, the DNA is TGTGCCAGCAGCCCAAGACTAGCGGGAGGCACAGATACGCAGTATTTT. Protein: CASSPRLAGGTDTQYF.

This sequence joins TRBV5-4 and TRBJ2-1; tentative D call: TRBD2 (5 bases). V lost 0 bases, J lost 6 bases, and 13 bases lay in between. Germline loops: CDR1 SGHNT, CDR2 YYREEE (reference sequence). The CDR3 has 15 amino acids. CDR3 loop: CASSLGVLAGNEQFF. The CDR3 DNA reads as TGTGCCAGCAGCTTGGGGGTCCTGGCGGGCAATGAGCAGTTCTTC.